This TCR beta chain was recorded in a study of graft-versus-host responses after intestinal transplantation. Study as a whole: After anti-thymocyte globulin induction, recipients took tacrolimus and steroids for 3 to 4 years.

Study conclusions and caveats: Ileal or blood samples showed some GvH clones first, and such clones were also found in recipient marrow.

The assay was immunoSEQ multiplex PCR, and TCRdb's table has in-frame clones only and misses some. Found here are more than 80,000 clones, around 89% of them singletons; the top ten hold 0.28%. The germline CDR1 and CDR2 sequences are MGHDK and SYGVNS. The V and J ends lost 5 bases and 1 base respectively, with 11 bases between them. The CDR3 runs 15 residues. As to this clone: The antigen remains undetermined.

The TCR comes from a human donor who was the organ donor for an intestinal transplant. The sample here was unstimulated CD4+ T cells sorted from spleen or lymph node cells, taken before transplant. The J gene is TRBJ1-4, the V gene TRBV25-1, with D maybe TRBD1 (6 bases). CDR3 coding DNA: TGTGCCAGCAGTACCATGGACAGAACTAATGAAAAACTGTTTTTT. Amino acid sequence: CASSTMDRTNEKLFF.